The clone carrying this TCR beta chain occurred many times. CDR1 and CDR2 (germline): GTSNPN, SVGIG (reference sequence). Trimming left V 0 bases short and J 4 bases short, with 16 bases between. This CDR3 contains 15 residues. This entry is derived from a study of T cells in Graves' hyperthyroidism and ophthalmopathy. TCR beta CDR3 sequences were amplified from RNA transcripts. The study used the HTBI primer set for a first-round RT-PCR of the TCR CDR3. In TCRdb, the multiplex PCR reads were re-called with MiXCR into one record per CDR3 protein. The sample lists around 700,000 distinct CDR3 sequences; 18% were seen once.

The sequenced material came from blood. The TCR originated in a woman aged 45-59 years with Graves' hyperthyroidism that later progressed to Graves' ophthalmopathy. The V and J genes are TRBV30 and TRBJ2-7, with D possibly being TRBD2 (6 bases). The CDR3 DNA reads TGTGCCTGGAGTGTAATGGGACCTAGCGCTTACGAGCAGTACTTC. It specifies CAWSVMGPSAYEQYF.